This record concerns one T cell receptor (beta chain) sequence. The antigen remains unidentified. The data belong to a study of cytomegalovirus exposure and HLA in healthy donors. Study-level background: Counted in an early data release were about 80 million unique TCRs from HLA-typed donors.

CDR3 length equals 14 residues. PCR primers comprised 60 Vbeta and 13 Jbeta primers. Sequenced by immunoSEQ multiplex PCR; TCRdb stores in-frame clones only, minus some. The sample lists fewer than 90,000 clones, 65% to 80% seen once, with over 9.5% in the top ten. Study-level points and caveats: Across donors, presence/absence analyses took sequencing depth to be roughly uniform.

Specimen: PBMCs. This clonotype originated in a man aged 25-40 years in good health and CMV-seropositive. The chain uses TRBV21-1 and TRBJ2-7; the table's D call TRBD1 went unverified against the DNA. TRBV21-1 is annotated as a pseudogene. Written as DNA, the CDR3 is TGTGCCAGCAGCAAAGCTGCAGGGGGCTACGAGCAGTACTTC. Protein sequence: CASSKAAGGYEQYF.